This passage covers 24 T cell receptor beta chains from one sample sequenced in a study of T cells in Graves' hyperthyroidism and ophthalmopathy. Amplification of TCR beta CDR3 regions was performed using RNA transcripts as template. TCR CDR3 regions were first amplified by RT-PCR with HTBI primers. TCRdb redid the calling of the multiplex PCR reads with MiXCR, one entry per CDR3 protein. The sample gives approximately 600,000 distinct CDR3 sequences, roughly 16% of which show up once; approximately 3.8% is in the top ten. The specimen sequenced was blood. The receptors were gathered from a woman aged 25 to 45 with Graves' hyperthyroidism.

Many counts were recorded for this clonotype. V and J are TRBV11-3 and TRBJ2-1; no reliable D call. Trimming cost V 5 bases and J 0 bases, with 11 bases left between them. The CDR3 spans 15 residues. Germline-derived CDR1 and CDR2 are SGHNT and YENEEA. The CDR3 protein is CASSPIPSSYNEQFF. The CDR3 DNA is TGTGCCAGCAGCCCAATACCGAGCTCCTACAATGAGCAGTTCTTC.

The V gene is TRBV19, the J gene TRBJ1-1; a possible D gene is TRBD1 (6 bases). V was shortened by 3 bases and J by 5 bases, with 7 bases between the two germline ends. Looked up from germline, CDR1 is LNHDA and CDR2 is SQIVND (reference sequence). The CDR3 runs 12 residues. The CDR3 sequence: CASSIRGTEAFF. The CDR3 DNA sequence: TGTGCCAGTAGTATCAGGGGAACTGAAGCTTTCTTT.

The rearrangement joins TRBV6-1 to TRBJ2-3, with 10 bases lining up with TRBD2. This CDR3 contains 16 residues. Trimming removed 6 bases from V and 7 bases from J; junction bases left unmatched: 13. From germline, CDR1 is MNHNS and CDR2 SASEGT. CDR3 coding DNA: TGTGCCAGCAGGGAACCTAGCGGGAGCAATATGAATACGCAGTATTTT. Translating it yields CASREPSGSNMNTQYF.

This clonotype was seen a few times. One end of the junction is discordant with germline, which a read error may explain. The rearrangement links TRBV7-2 to TRBJ2-2, with D unclear. The CDR3 length is 15 residues. The germline V gene encodes CDR1 SGHTA and CDR2 FQGNSA. CDR3 coding DNA: TGTGCCAGCAGCTTAGCGGGAACGAACGCCGGGGAGCTGTTTTTT. Protein: CASSLAGTNAGELFF.

V and J are TRBV19 and TRBJ1-1, with D possibly being TRBD1 (6 bases). Germline V CDR1 and CDR2: LNHDA, SQIVND (reference sequence). The CDR3 is 14 amino acids. V lost 1 base to trimming and J lost 4 bases, with 10 bases between them. In DNA form, the CDR3 reads TGTGCCAGTAGTATAGTGGCAGGGGCCACTGAAGCTTTCTTT. Its translation is CASSIVAGATEAFF.

The sample holds many counts of this clonotype. This chain uses TRBV24-1 with TRBJ2-4; the match to TRBD1 covers 7 bases. V trimming: 3 bases; J trimming: 10 bases; junction bases outside the gene matches: 5. This CDR3 has 13 amino acids. In germline, CDR1 is KGHDR, CDR2 SFDVKD. For the CDR3, the DNA is TGTGCCACCAGTGATACGACAGGGCCTATTCAGTACTTC. Protein sequence: CATSDTTGPIQYF.

This clonotype was seen many times. The chain uses TRBV9 and TRBJ2-5, with 7 bases fitting TRBD1. With V trimmed by 3 bases and J by 1 base, 6 bases remained unmatched. Germline-derived CDR1 and CDR2 are SGDLS and YYNGEE. This CDR3 has 15 residues. Written as DNA, the CDR3 is TGTGCCAGCAGCGCATCGGGACAGACCCAAGAGACCCAGTACTTC. Its protein is CASSASGQTQETQYF.

The chain combines TRBV28 with TRBJ2-7, with TRBD2 matching over 8 bases. Germline assignment: CDR1 MDHEN and CDR2 SYDVKM. Losses at the gene ends were 4 bases for V and 4 bases for J; bases not matched to a gene: 9. The CDR3 covers 15 residues. The CDR3 is CASSSQSGRSYEQYF. CDR3 nucleotide sequence: TGTGCCAGCAGTTCTCAAAGCGGGAGAAGTTACGAGCAGTACTTC.

Only a few counts were recorded for this clonotype. The chain links TRBV14 to TRBJ2-1; 11 bases agree with TRBD2. The CDR3 has 15 residues. The V and J ends lost 1 base and 13 bases, in that order; junction bases with no gene match: 9. Germline CDR1 reads SGHDN; CDR2 reads FVKESK. CDR3 bases: TGTGCCAGCAGCCAAGGGCTAGCGGGAGGAGGACACCAGTTCTTC. Translating gives CASSQGLAGGGHQFF.

This clonotype was seen more than once but under ten times. This chain joins TRBV6-1 and TRBJ1-6; the match to TRBD1 covers 11 bases. V shed 8 bases and J 4 bases; nucleotides not matched to a gene: 7. This CDR3 contains 16 residues. The germline gives CDR1 MNHNS, CDR2 SASEGT. CDR3 coding DNA: TGTGCCAGCCGCCCCGGGACAGGGGGATATAATTCACCCCTCCACTTT. Translated: CASRPGTGGYNSPLHF.

The table lists this clonotype with many counts. CDR3 residues: CASSFTVNTEAFF. The DNA of the CDR3 is TGTGCCAGCAGCTTCACAGTGAACACTGAAGCTTTCTTT. The chain employs TRBV11-2 and TRBJ1-1, with D unresolved. V was clipped by 3 bases and J by 0 bases, with 5 bases between them. CDR3 length: 13 amino acids. In germline, CDR1 is SGHAT, CDR2 FQNNGV.

This clonotype appeared many times. This chain uses TRBV15 with TRBJ1-1; D is unclear. V shed 0 bases and J shed 8 bases, with 10 bases lying between them. The CDR3 runs 13 residues. The germline CDR1 and CDR2 sequences are LNHNV and YYDKDF (reference sequence). DNA for the CDR3: TGTGCCACCAGCAGAGATTTAGCTTCCGAAGCTTTCTTT. Its translation is CATSRDLASEAFF. The complete variable domain, with remaining parts taken from reference TRBV15 and TRBJ1-1, reads DAMVIQNPRYQVTQFGKPVTLSCSQTLNHNVMYWYQQKSSQAPKLLFHYYDKDFNNEADTPDNFQSRRPNTSFCFLDIRSPGLGDTAMYLCATSRDLASEAFFGQGTRLTVV.

This clonotype was observed many times. This chain links TRBV7-2 with TRBJ2-1, with TRBD1 matching over 9 bases. J gave up 2 bases and V 6 bases, and 8 bases lay outside the gene matches. Germline loops: CDR1 SGHTA, CDR2 FQGNSA. The CDR3 totals 16 residues. DNA for the CDR3: TGTGCCAGCAGTCTCACAGGGGGCACCCCCTACAATGAGCAGTTCTTC. Residues: CASSLTGGTPYNEQFF.

This clonotype was detected ten times or more. The rearrangement links TRBV27 to TRBJ2-1; 10 positions match TRBD2. There are 14 residues in the CDR3. Germline V gene data show CDR1 as MNHEY and CDR2 as SMNVEV (reference sequence). J gave up 8 bases and V 7 bases, and 8 bases lay outside the gene matches. In DNA form, the CDR3 reads TGTGCCAGCATTAGGACTAGCGGAGCTGATGAGCAGTTCTTC. Translating it yields CASIRTSGADEQFF.

The chain recombines TRBV7-9 with TRBJ2-2; 8 bases line up with TRBD2. Unmatched junction bases numbered 10, after V lost 2 bases and J lost 8 bases. The CDR3 is made up of 16 amino acids. Germline V gene data show CDR1 as SEHNR and CDR2 as FQNEAQ (reference sequence). CDR3 loop: CASSLPTSGGGGELFF. The CDR3 coding sequence is TGTGCCAGCAGCTTACCAACTAGCGGTGGAGGAGGGGAGCTGTTTTTT.

This clonotype was seen only a few times. CDR3 sequence reads: CASSIGLAGGLHEQFF. The CDR3 DNA reads TGTGCCAGCAGTATCGGACTAGCGGGAGGGCTACATGAGCAGTTCTTC. This chain uses TRBV6-1 with TRBJ2-1; 15 bases map to TRBD2. J gave up 8 bases and V 5 bases, and 7 bases lay outside the gene matches. CDR1 MNHNS and CDR2 SASEGT come from the germline V gene. This CDR3 region has 16 residues.

There are many counts of this clonotype. The rearrangement uses TRBV2 and TRBJ1-1; D possibly corresponds to TRBD1 (6 bases). CDR1 SNHLY and CDR2 FYNNEI come from the germline V gene. The CDR3 is 17 amino acids. V shed 7 bases and J shed 1 base, with 22 bases lying between them. Here the CDR3 DNA reads TGTGCCAGCACCTCCCCCCTCTTGACAGGTGGGAACACTGAAGCTTTCTTT. Residues: CASTSPLLTGGNTEAFF.

CDR3 amino acids: CASSPEDPSYNEQFF. CDR3 DNA sequence: TGCGCCAGCAGCCCGGAGGACCCCTCCTACAATGAGCAGTTCTTC. V usage is TRBV5-1 and J usage is TRBJ2-1, with a tentative D call TRBD2 (5 bases). Germline V lookup: CDR1 SGHRS, CDR2 YFSETQ. The V end was cut by 4 bases, the J end by 0 bases, with 11 bases between. The CDR3 has 15 amino acids.

This clonotype appeared many times. This chain connects TRBV4-3 to TRBJ2-5, with a possible D match to TRBD1 (5 bases). This CDR3 region has 16 residues. V was pared by 4 bases and J by 4 bases, with 19 bases between. The germline V gene encodes CDR1 LGHNA and CDR2 YSLEER. CDR3: CASSPSGITGPETQYF. As DNA, the CDR3 is TGCGCCAGCAGCCCAAGTGGGATAACAGGTCCAGAGACCCAGTACTTC.

The chain uses TRBV6-2 or TRBV6-3 and TRBJ2-7; D unclear. Trimming stripped 5 bases from V and 3 bases from J, with 11 bases between. Germline V gene lookup returns CDR1 MNHEY and CDR2 SVGEGT. The CDR3 extends over 13 amino acids. The CDR3 is CASSRSDLYEQYF. Written as DNA, the CDR3 is TGTGCCAGCAGTAGGTCAGACCTCTACGAGCAGTACTTC.

This clonotype was observed a handful of times. The CDR3 region is CASSLAGNTDNEQFF. CDR3 DNA sequence: TGCGCCAGCAGCTTAGCGGGGAATACCGACAATGAGCAGTTCTTC. The genes are TRBV5-1 and TRBJ2-1; 7 bases are a match to TRBD2. The V gene end was trimmed by 2 bases and the J gene end by 5 bases; junction bases not matched to a gene: 7. The CDR3 sequence is 15 residues long. Germline V gene data show CDR1 as SGHRS and CDR2 as YFSETQ.

This clonotype was recorded a few times. V gene TRBV7-8 combines with J gene TRBJ2-5; no definite D call. Germline V gene sequence: CDR1 SGHVS, CDR2 FQNEAQ. The CDR3 has 13 amino acids. V was pared by 5 bases and J by 5 bases, with 12 bases between. The CDR3 here is CASSRAARETQYF. The CDR3, as DNA: TGTGCCAGCAGCCGGGCAGCGAGGGAGACCCAGTACTTC.

In its sample, this clonotype was seen many times. The chain uses TRBV30 and TRBJ1-2; D call uncertain. Germline V CDR1 and CDR2: GTSNPN, SVGIG (reference sequence). The CDR3 contains 12 residues. The V end was cut by 0 bases, the J end by 5 bases, with 7 bases between. CDR3: CAWSVRGYGYTF. Here the CDR3 DNA reads TGTGCCTGGAGTGTACGCGGTTATGGCTACACCTTC.

This clonotype was found many times. This rearrangement joins TRBV7-8 to TRBJ2-7; 8 bases line up with TRBD1. CDR1 SGHVS and CDR2 FQNEAQ come from the germline V gene. CDR3 length equals 14 residues. Germline trimming cut 8 bases from V and 2 bases from J; bases unmatched to any gene: 8. CDR3 sequence: CASLRTGSPYEQYF. The CDR3 DNA reads TGTGCCAGCTTGCGGACAGGGTCTCCCTACGAGCAGTACTTC. Drawing the rest from reference TRBV7-8 and TRBJ2-7, the complete variable domain is GAGVSQSPRYKVAKRGQDVALRCDPISGHVSLFWYQQALGQGPEFLTYFQNEAQLDKSGLPSDRFFAERPEGSVSTLKIQRTQQEDSAVYLCASLRTGSPYEQYFGPGTRLTVT.